Listed here is a single T cell receptor beta chain. This specimen belongs to a study of blood T cell repertoires in COVID-19. Looking at the study overall: T cells, B-cell-depleted T cells, or PBMCs supplied cDNA or gDNA.

The assay was immunoSEQ multiplex PCR, and TCRdb's table has in-frame clones only and misses some. The sample holds roughly 40,000 clones, around 83% seen once. Trimming took 4 bases from V and 0 from J; bases not matched to a gene: 5. The CDR3 covers 15 residues. Germline CDR1 reads SGHRS; CDR2 reads YFSETQ. Material for sequencing was peripheral blood. The chain employs TRBV5-1 and TRBJ2-3, with 7 bases lining up with TRBD1. The clonotype comes from a woman aged 80 or older with active or convalescent COVID-19. DNA of the CDR3: TGCGCCAGCAGCCAAGACAGGGCAAGCACAGATACGCAGTATTTT. Its protein product is CASSQDRASTDTQYF.